The subject of this entry is one T cell receptor (beta chain). No antigen is known for it. This entry is derived from a study of CD8+ T cells in alopecia areata. The study, taken as a whole, reports: Numerous expanded lesional clones remained in scalp and blood during tofacitinib.

The authors extracted RNA and reverse transcribed it into cDNA as the sequencing template. The data were produced by immunoSEQ multiplex PCR, yet TCRdb's version contains in-frame clones alone and is incomplete. The table records tens of thousands of clones, roughly 90% of them present only once. Noted treatment: oral pan-JAK inhibitor, 5-10 mg twice daily. Germline V gene sequence: CDR1 LNHDA, CDR2 SQIVND (reference sequence). V lost 3 bases, J lost 2 bases, and 13 bases lay in between. The CDR3 runs to 15 residues. V and J are TRBV19 and TRBJ1-1, with D tentatively TRBD1 (6 bases). The sequence was collected from a human donor with alopecia areata. The sample consisted of CD8+ T cells sorted from blood, taken at week 24, from a patient treated with tofacitinib. The CDR3 reads CASSITGLANTEAFF. In DNA, the CDR3 is TGTGCCAGTAGTATCACAGGGTTGGCTAACACTGAAGCTTTCTTT.